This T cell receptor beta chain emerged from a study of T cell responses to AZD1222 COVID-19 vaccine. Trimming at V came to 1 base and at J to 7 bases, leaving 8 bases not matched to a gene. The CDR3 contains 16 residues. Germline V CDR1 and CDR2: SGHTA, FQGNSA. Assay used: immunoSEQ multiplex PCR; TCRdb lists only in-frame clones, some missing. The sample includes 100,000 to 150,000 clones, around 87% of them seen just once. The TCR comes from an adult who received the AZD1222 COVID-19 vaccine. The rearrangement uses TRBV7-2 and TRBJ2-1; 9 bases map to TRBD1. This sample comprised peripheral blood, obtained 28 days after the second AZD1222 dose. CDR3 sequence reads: CASSLVTGQGWNEQFF. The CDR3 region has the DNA TGTGCCAGCAGCTTAGTCACGGGACAGGGTTGGAATGAGCAGTTCTTC.